This record looks at one TCR beta chain sequence and its context. These data originate in a study of radiation and T cells in renal cell carcinoma. Time point: blood 4 weeks post-SBRT, at nephrectomy. The treatment was: 15 Gy SBRT to primary tumor, nephrectomy 4 weeks later. Assay: immunoSEQ multiplex PCR; the TCRdb copy retains only in-frame clones and omits some. The sample holds around 95,000 clones, approximately 82% seen once. Germline CDR1 is LGHNA and CDR2 is YNFKEQ. The CDR3 covers 16 residues. V shed 4 bases and J shed 0 bases, with 16 bases lying between them. This rearrangement joins TRBV4-2 to TRBJ2-7; D ambiguous. Material: blood, obtained from a patient whose treatment included radiotherapy and nephrectomy. This sequence originates from a man aged 55 to 70 with renal cell carcinoma. CDR3 region: CASSLRSGGDSYEQYF. For the CDR3, the DNA is TGTGCCAGCAGCCTTCGGTCCGGCGGAGACTCCTACGAGCAGTACTTC.